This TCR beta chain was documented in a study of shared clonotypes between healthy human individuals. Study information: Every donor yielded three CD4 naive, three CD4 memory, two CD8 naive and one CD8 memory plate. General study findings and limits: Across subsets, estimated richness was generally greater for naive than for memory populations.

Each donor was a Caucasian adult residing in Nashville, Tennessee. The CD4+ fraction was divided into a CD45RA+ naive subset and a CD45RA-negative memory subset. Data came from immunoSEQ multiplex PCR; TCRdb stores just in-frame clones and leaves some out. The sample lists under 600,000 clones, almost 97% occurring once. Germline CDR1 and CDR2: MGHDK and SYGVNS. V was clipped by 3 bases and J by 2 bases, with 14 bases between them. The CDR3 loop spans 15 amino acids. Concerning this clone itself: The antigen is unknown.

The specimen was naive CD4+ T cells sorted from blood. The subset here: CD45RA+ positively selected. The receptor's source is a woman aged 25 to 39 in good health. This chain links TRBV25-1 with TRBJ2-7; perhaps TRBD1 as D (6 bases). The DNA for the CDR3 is TGTGCCAGCAGTGATCCCCAGGACAGAACCTACGAGCAGTACTTC. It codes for CASSDPQDRTYEQYF.